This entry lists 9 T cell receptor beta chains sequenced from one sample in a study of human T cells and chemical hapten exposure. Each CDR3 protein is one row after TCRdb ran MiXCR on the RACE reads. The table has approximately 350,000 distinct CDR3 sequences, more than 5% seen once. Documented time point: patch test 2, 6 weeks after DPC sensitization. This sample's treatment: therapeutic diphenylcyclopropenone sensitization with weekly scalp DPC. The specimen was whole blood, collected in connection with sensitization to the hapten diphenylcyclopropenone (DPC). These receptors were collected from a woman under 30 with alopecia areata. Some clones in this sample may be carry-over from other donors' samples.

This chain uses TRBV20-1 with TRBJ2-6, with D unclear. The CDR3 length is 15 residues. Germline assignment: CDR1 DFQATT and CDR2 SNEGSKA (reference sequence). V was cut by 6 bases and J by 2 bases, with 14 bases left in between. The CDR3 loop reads CSAPRPGAGANVLTF. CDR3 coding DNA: TGCAGTGCCCCCCGCCCTGGAGCTGGGGCCAACGTCCTGACTTTC.

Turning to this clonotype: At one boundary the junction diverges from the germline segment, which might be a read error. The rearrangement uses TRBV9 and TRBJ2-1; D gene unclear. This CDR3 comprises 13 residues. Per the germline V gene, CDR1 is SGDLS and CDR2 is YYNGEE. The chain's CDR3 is CAGSVNHWDEQFF. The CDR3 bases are TGTGCCGGCAGCGTAAATCATTGGGATGAGCAGTTCTTC.

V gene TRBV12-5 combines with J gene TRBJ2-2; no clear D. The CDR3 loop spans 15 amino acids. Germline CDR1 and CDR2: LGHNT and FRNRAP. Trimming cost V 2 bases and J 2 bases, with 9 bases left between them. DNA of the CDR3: TGTGCTAGTGGTTTGTGGCAGCTTAACACCGGGGAGCTGTTTTTT. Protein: CASGLWQLNTGELFF.

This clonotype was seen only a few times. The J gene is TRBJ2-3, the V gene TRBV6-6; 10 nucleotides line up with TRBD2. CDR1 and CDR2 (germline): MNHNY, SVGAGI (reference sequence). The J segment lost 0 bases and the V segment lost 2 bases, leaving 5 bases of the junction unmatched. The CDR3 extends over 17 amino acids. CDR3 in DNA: TGTGCCAGCAGTTACCCAGCGGGGGGGTTTAGCACAGATACGCAGTATTTT. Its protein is CASSYPAGGFSTDTQYF.

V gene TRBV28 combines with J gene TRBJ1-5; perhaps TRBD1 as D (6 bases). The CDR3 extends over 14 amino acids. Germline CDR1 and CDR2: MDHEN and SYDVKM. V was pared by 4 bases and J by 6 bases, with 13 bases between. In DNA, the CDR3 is TGTGCCAGCAGTTGGGGGGGGCAGGTTCAGCCCCAGCATTTT. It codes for CASSWGGQVQPQHF.

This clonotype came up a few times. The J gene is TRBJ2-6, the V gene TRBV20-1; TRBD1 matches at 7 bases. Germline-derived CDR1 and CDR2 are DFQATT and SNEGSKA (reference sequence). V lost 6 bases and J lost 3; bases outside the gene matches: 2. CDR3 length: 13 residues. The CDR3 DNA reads TGCAGTGCCAGGGGGTTTGGGGCCAACGTCCTGACTTTC. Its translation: CSARGFGANVLTF.

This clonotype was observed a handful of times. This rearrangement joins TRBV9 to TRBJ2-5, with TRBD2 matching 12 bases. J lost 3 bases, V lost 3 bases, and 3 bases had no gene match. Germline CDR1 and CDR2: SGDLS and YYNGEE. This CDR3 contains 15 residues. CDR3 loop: CASSARLAGEETQYF. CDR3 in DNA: TGTGCCAGCAGCGCCCGACTAGCGGGGGAAGAGACCCAGTACTTC. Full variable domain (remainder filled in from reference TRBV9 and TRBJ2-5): DSGVTQTPKHLITATGQRVTLRCSPRSGDLSVYWYQQSLDQGLQFLIQYYNGEERAKGNILERFSAQQFPDLHSELNLSSLELGDSALYFCASSARLAGEETQYFGPGTRLLVL.

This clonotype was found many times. This CDR3 reads CASSPPGPTPQSGNTIYF. CDR3 nucleotides: TGTGCCAGCAGTCCCCCGGGGCCAACACCTCAATCTGGAAACACCATATATTTT. The chain is built from TRBV28 and TRBJ1-3; possible D gene TRBD1, 5 bases. There are 18 residues in the CDR3. Germline V gives CDR1 MDHEN, CDR2 SYDVKM. Trimming took 5 bases from V and 1 from J, leaving 21 bases between them.

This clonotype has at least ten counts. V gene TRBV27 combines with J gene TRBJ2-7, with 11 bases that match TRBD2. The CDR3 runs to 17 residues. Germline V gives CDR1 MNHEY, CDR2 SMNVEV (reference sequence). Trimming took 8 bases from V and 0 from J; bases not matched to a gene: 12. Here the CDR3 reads CASSKPGLAASSYEQYF. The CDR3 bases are TGTGCCAGCTCGAAACCGGGACTAGCGGCCAGCTCCTACGAGCAGTACTTC.